Sequencing of this T cell receptor beta chain was carried out in a study of shared clonotypes between healthy human individuals. Overall study: The donor group consisted of a couple of women and three men, aged 18 to 49.

Details on this clone: Its antigen is not known.

The V end lost 3 bases, the J end lost 2 bases, and 15 bases lay between the germline ends. The germline V gene encodes CDR1 MDHEN and CDR2 SYDVKM. The CDR3 sequence is 16 residues long. The study, taken as a whole, reports: With few donors, the genetic and exposure-history diversity represented was limited.

The assay was immunoSEQ multiplex PCR, and TCRdb's table has in-frame clones only and misses some. This table holds roughly 1,500,000 clones, under 99% found once. This clonotype was sampled from a man aged 25-45 years in good health. This chain connects TRBV28 to TRBJ2-3; TRBD2 might be the D (7 bases). The sequencing sample was made of naive CD4+ T cells sorted from blood. Subset specified: CD45RA+ positively selected. The CDR3 reads CASSFTGRDFTDTQYF. The DNA for the CDR3 is TGTGCCAGCAGTTTCACAGGGAGGGACTTCACAGATACGCAGTATTTT.